This T cell receptor (beta chain) originates from a study of blood T cells in healthy people across ages. For this clonotype: One end of the junction fails to match germline, which may point to a read error.

The use of a sample-barcoded 5' primer and a J-beta primer mix characterized a second PCR of 7 to 11 cycles. TCRdb analysed the 5' RACE reads with MiXCR anew, one entry per CDR3 protein. The table includes about 1.5 million distinct CDR3 sequences, roughly 43% detected once. The sequenced sample consisted of blood. The TCR originated in a woman under 30 in good health.

CDR3 DNA sequence: TGTGCTAGCAGCTCAGCGGGAGGGCCGGAGAATGAGCAGTTCTTC. As protein: CASSSAGGPENEQFF. The chain combines TRBV7-7 with TRBJ2-1; TRBD2 matches 10 bases. This CDR3 region has 15 residues. CDR1 is SSHAT and CDR2 is FNYEAQ in the germline V gene (reference sequence).